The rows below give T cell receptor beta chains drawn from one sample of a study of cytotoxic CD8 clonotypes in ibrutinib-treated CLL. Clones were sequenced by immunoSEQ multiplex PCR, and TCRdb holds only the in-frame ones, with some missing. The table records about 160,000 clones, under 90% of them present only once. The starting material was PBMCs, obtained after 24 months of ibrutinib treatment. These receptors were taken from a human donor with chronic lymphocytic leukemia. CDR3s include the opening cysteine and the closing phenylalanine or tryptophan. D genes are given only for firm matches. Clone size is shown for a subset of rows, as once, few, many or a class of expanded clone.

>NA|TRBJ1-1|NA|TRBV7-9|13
TGTGCCAGCAGCTTTAAGGGGCAGGCTGAAGCTTTCTTT
CASSFKGQAEAFF
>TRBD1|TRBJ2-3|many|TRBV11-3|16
TGTGCCAGCAGTCCTAGCCGGGACAGATACACAGATACGCAGTATTTT
CASSPSRDRYTDTQYF
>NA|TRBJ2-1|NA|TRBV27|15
TGTGCCAGCAGTTTATACGGTACTGCCTACAATGAGCAGTTCTTC
CASSLYGTAYNEQFF
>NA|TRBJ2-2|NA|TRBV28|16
TGTGCCAGCACTTCCCTCGGGGACGCGAACACCGGGGAGCTGTTTTTT
CASTSLGDANTGELFF
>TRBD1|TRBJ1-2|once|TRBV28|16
TGTGCCAGCAGTTTATGGGCAGGGGGCCCGCACTATGGCTACACCTTC
CASSLWAGGPHYGYTF
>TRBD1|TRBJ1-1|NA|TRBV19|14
TGTGCCAGTGCCCGGGACAGGGGCGTGAGTAAAGCTTTCTTT
CASARDRGVSKAFF
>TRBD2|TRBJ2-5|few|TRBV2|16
TGTGCCAGCAGTGCTCTAGCGGGAGGGATCCAAGAGACCCAGTACTTC
CASSALAGGIQETQYF
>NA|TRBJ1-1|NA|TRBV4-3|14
TGCGCCAGCAGCCCGAACCCCAGGGACGCTGAAGCTTTCTTT
CASSPNPRDAEAFF
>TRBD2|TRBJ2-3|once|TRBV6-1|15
TGTGCCAGCAGTGTGCGGGGGGGAGGGCCAGATACGCAGTATTTT
CASSVRGGGPDTQYF
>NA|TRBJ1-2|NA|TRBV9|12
TGTGCCAGCAGCGTTTCAGGGTGGGGCTACACCTTC
CASSVSGWGYTF
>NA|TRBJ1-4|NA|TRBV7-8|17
TGTGCCAGCAGCTTAAGCGGTGCACAGGGTGAGGGTGAAAAACTGTTTTTT
CASSLSGAQGEGEKLFF
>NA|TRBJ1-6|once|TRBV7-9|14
TGTGCCAGCAGCCGGCCAGGGGATAATTCACCCCTCCACTTT
CASSRPGDNSPLHF
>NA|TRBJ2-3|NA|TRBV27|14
TGTGCCAGCAGTTCCTTTTTGGGCACAGATACGCAGTATTTT
CASSSFLGTDTQYF
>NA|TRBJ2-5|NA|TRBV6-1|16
TGTGCCAGCAGTGCCAGGCTTTTAGGGGCAGGAGAGACCCAGTACTTC
CASSARLLGAGETQYF
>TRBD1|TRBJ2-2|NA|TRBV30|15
TGTGCCTGGAGTAGGGACAGGGGATGGGCCGGGGAGCTGTTTTTT
CAWSRDRGWAGELFF
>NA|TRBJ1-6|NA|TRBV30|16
TGTGCCTGGAGACCTTTCGACAGCTCCTATAATTCACCCCTCCACTTT
CAWRPFDSSYNSPLHF
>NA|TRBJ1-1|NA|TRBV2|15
TGTGCCAGCAGTGGGTGGGGAGACCGGGACACTGAAGCTTTCTTT
CASSGWGDRDTEAFF